This is a list of T cell receptor beta chains from one sample in a study of T-cell memory formation after mild COVID-19. TCRdb reprocessed the 5' RACE reads with MiXCR, giving one entry per CDR3 protein. Here the sample spans 250,000 or so distinct CDR3 sequences, 8% to 9.5% being singletons. Input material: PBMCs or a T cell subset sorted from them (not recorded which). The receptors derive from a man younger than 30 who had mild COVID-19 (a few samples of this study predate the infection). Cell type and time point are not known. The CDR3 runs from the conserved cysteine through the conserved F or W. The order of the fields is V gene, J gene, clone size, D gene, CDR3 protein, CDR3 DNA. The D gene is left open where the match is weak. Clone size is not always given. Where it is, it says once, few, many or a class for expanded clones.

v_gene: TRBV29-1; j_gene: TRBJ2-2; abundance: -; d_gene: TRBD1; CDR3aa: CSVRDSLTGELFF; CDR3nt: TGCAGCGTCCGGGACAGCTTAACCGGGGAGCTGTTTTTT
v_gene: TRBV12-3/TRBV12-4; j_gene: TRBJ1-4; abundance: few; d_gene: TRBD1; CDR3aa: CASSLGTGGSEKLFF; CDR3nt: TGTGCCAGCAGCTTGGGGACAGGGGGGAGTGAAAAACTGTTTTTT
v_gene: TRBV27; j_gene: TRBJ1-2; abundance: few; d_gene: TRBD1; CDR3aa: CASASGQGGYGYTF; CDR3nt: TGTGCCAGCGCATCGGGACAGGGAGGTTATGGCTACACCTTC
v_gene: TRBV7-9; j_gene: TRBJ2-7; abundance: many; d_gene: TRBD2; CDR3aa: CASSLVERERQYF; CDR3nt: TGTGCCAGCAGCTTAGTTGAGCGGGAGCGGCAGTACTTC
v_gene: TRBV4-3; j_gene: TRBJ1-2; abundance: few; d_gene: TRBD1; CDR3aa: CASSQDDRGYGYTF; CDR3nt: TGCGCCAGCAGCCAAGATGACAGGGGCTATGGCTACACCTTC
v_gene: TRBV29-1; j_gene: TRBJ2-1; abundance: -; d_gene: -; CDR3aa: CSVARVSSYNEQFF; CDR3nt: TGCAGCGTGGCCCGGGTAAGCTCCTACAATGAGCAGTTCTTC
v_gene: TRBV5-1; j_gene: TRBJ2-4; abundance: many; d_gene: -; CDR3aa: CASSQQGTENIQYF; CDR3nt: TGCGCCAGCAGCCAGCAGGGAACCGAAAACATTCAGTACTTC
v_gene: TRBV6-2/TRBV6-3; j_gene: TRBJ2-1; abundance: -; d_gene: -; CDR3aa: CARDAREQFF; CDR3nt: TGTGCCAGGGACGCTCGCGAGCAGTTCTTC
v_gene: TRBV7-3; j_gene: TRBJ2-3; abundance: -; d_gene: -; CDR3aa: CASSAKYRDTQYF; CDR3nt: TGTGCCAGCAGCGCAAAGTACCGGGATACGCAGTATTTT
v_gene: TRBV7-2; j_gene: TRBJ2-1; abundance: -; d_gene: -; CDR3aa: CASSFSVEQFF; CDR3nt: TGTGCCAGCAGCTTCTCAGTCGAGCAGTTCTTC
v_gene: TRBV4-3; j_gene: TRBJ2-5; abundance: few; d_gene: -; CDR3aa: CASSQDVTGETQYF; CDR3nt: TGCGCCAGCAGCCAAGATGTGACAGGAGAGACCCAGTACTTC
v_gene: TRBV12-3/TRBV12-4; j_gene: TRBJ2-5; abundance: few; d_gene: -; CDR3aa: CASSLSDLLETQYF; CDR3nt: TGTGCCAGCAGTTTATCGGATTTGTTGGAGACCCAGTACTTC
v_gene: TRBV7-2; j_gene: TRBJ2-5; abundance: few; d_gene: -; CDR3aa: CASSFFGGQETQYF; CDR3nt: TGTGCCAGCAGCTTTTTCGGGGGCCAAGAGACCCAGTACTTC
v_gene: TRBV7-9; j_gene: TRBJ2-1; abundance: few; d_gene: -; CDR3aa: CASSFAGRRNDEQFF; CDR3nt: TGTGCCAGCAGCTTTGCAGGGAGAAGAAACGATGAGCAGTTCTTC
v_gene: TRBV20-1; j_gene: TRBJ2-6; abundance: few; d_gene: -; CDR3aa: CSARDMSTGANVLTF; CDR3nt: TGCAGTGCTAGAGATATGAGTACTGGGGCCAACGTCCTGACTTTC
v_gene: TRBV23-1; j_gene: TRBJ2-1; abundance: few; d_gene: -; CDR3aa: CASSHGFSYNEQFF; CDR3nt: TGCGCCAGCAGTCACGGATTTTCCTACAATGAGCAGTTCTTC
v_gene: TRBV5-1; j_gene: TRBJ2-2; abundance: -; d_gene: -; CDR3aa: CASSLWWNTGELFF; CDR3nt: TGCGCCAGCAGCTTGTGGTGGAACACCGGGGAGCTGTTTTTT
v_gene: TRBV7-9; j_gene: TRBJ2-5; abundance: few; d_gene: -; CDR3aa: CASSLPGLNLETQYF; CDR3nt: TGTGCCAGCAGCCTCCCGGGCCTCAACCTAGAGACCCAGTACTTC
v_gene: TRBV7-2; j_gene: TRBJ1-3; abundance: few; d_gene: TRBD1; CDR3aa: CASSLYGTGDTGNTIYF; CDR3nt: TGTGCCAGCAGCTTATACGGGACAGGGGACACTGGAAACACCATATATTTT
v_gene: TRBV6-5; j_gene: TRBJ2-6; abundance: few; d_gene: TRBD1; CDR3aa: CATLGQPFSGANVLTF; CDR3nt: TGTGCCACGTTGGGACAGCCCTTCTCTGGGGCCAACGTCCTGACTTTC
v_gene: TRBV5-5; j_gene: TRBJ2-5; abundance: -; d_gene: -; CDR3aa: CASSRIALHGETQYF; CDR3nt: TGTGCCAGCAGCCGTATAGCCCTGCATGGGGAGACCCAGTACTTC
v_gene: TRBV4-2; j_gene: TRBJ1-1; abundance: -; d_gene: TRBD1; CDR3aa: CASSPGVGQVVVAFF; CDR3nt: TGTGCCAGCAGCCCGGGTGTCGGACAGGTTGTGGTGGCTTTCTTT
v_gene: TRBV11-2; j_gene: TRBJ2-1; abundance: few; d_gene: TRBD2; CDR3aa: CASSLGLLAGIHNEQFF; CDR3nt: TGTGCCAGCAGCTTAGGGTTGCTAGCGGGGATTCACAATGAGCAGTTCTTC
v_gene: TRBV5-1; j_gene: TRBJ1-5; abundance: -; d_gene: -; CDR3aa: CASTMGAGNQPQHF; CDR3nt: TGCGCCAGCACGATGGGGGCAGGAAATCAGCCCCAGCATTTT
v_gene: TRBV6-2/TRBV6-3; j_gene: TRBJ2-7; abundance: -; d_gene: TRBD2; CDR3aa: CASSYYVLAGIHEQYF; CDR3nt: TGTGCCAGCAGTTATTACGTGCTAGCGGGCATCCACGAGCAGTACTTC
v_gene: TRBV10-3; j_gene: TRBJ2-3; abundance: few; d_gene: TRBD2; CDR3aa: CAIGFGSGDTDTQYF; CDR3nt: TGTGCCATCGGGTTCGGGAGCGGGGACACAGATACGCAGTATTTT
v_gene: TRBV5-1; j_gene: TRBJ1-1; abundance: -; d_gene: TRBD1; CDR3aa: CASSPGTGGAVSEAFF; CDR3nt: TGCGCCAGCAGCCCAGGGACAGGGGGCGCGGTGTCTGAAGCTTTCTTT
v_gene: TRBV4-1; j_gene: TRBJ2-1; abundance: -; d_gene: -; CDR3aa: CASSEVGASSYNEQFF; CDR3nt: TGCGCCAGTTCTGAGGTTGGGGCAAGCTCCTACAATGAGCAGTTCTTC
v_gene: TRBV5-1; j_gene: TRBJ1-2; abundance: -; d_gene: -; CDR3aa: CASSNPDGTYGYTF; CDR3nt: TGCGCCAGCAGCAACCCCGACGGGACCTATGGCTACACCTTC
v_gene: TRBV4-1; j_gene: TRBJ2-5; abundance: few; d_gene: TRBD1; CDR3aa: CASSQGTGKTQYF; CDR3nt: TGCGCCAGCAGCCAAGGGACAGGGAAGACCCAGTACTTC
v_gene: TRBV20-1; j_gene: TRBJ2-2; abundance: few; d_gene: -; CDR3aa: CSARTGAASGELFF; CDR3nt: TGCAGTGCTAGAACTGGGGCAGCGTCCGGGGAGCTGTTTTTT
v_gene: TRBV4-2; j_gene: TRBJ1-1; abundance: -; d_gene: -; CDR3aa: CASSQPRETEAFF; CDR3nt: TGTGCCAGCAGCCAACCACGCGAAACTGAAGCTTTCTTT
v_gene: TRBV4-1; j_gene: TRBJ2-1; abundance: -; d_gene: TRBD1; CDR3aa: CASSQSDRRNEQFF; CDR3nt: TGCGCCAGCAGCCAGTCGGACAGGAGGAATGAGCAGTTCTTC
v_gene: TRBV7-2; j_gene: TRBJ2-2; abundance: few; d_gene: -; CDR3aa: CASSLRRTSGELFF; CDR3nt: TGTGCCAGCAGCTTGAGGAGGACCTCGGGGGAGCTGTTTTTT
v_gene: TRBV5-1; j_gene: TRBJ2-3; abundance: -; d_gene: TRBD1; CDR3aa: CASSTGQGFTDTQYF; CDR3nt: TGCGCCAGCAGCACAGGACAGGGATTCACAGATACGCAGTATTTT
v_gene: TRBV12-3/TRBV12-4; j_gene: TRBJ1-1; abundance: -; d_gene: -; CDR3aa: CASRNTGSATEAFF; CDR3nt: TGTGCCAGCAGGAACACAGGGTCGGCCACTGAAGCTTTCTTT
v_gene: TRBV10-3; j_gene: TRBJ2-1; abundance: -; d_gene: -; CDR3aa: CAITELGDSGNEQFF; CDR3nt: TGTGCCATCACAGAGTTGGGGGATAGTGGCAATGAGCAGTTCTTC
v_gene: TRBV5-1; j_gene: TRBJ2-6; abundance: few; d_gene: -; CDR3aa: CASSLGVVTGANVLTF; CDR3nt: TGCGCCAGCAGCTTGGGGGTTGTAACGGGGGCCAACGTCCTGACTTTC
v_gene: TRBV28; j_gene: TRBJ2-3; abundance: few; d_gene: -; CDR3aa: CASSYRPNGDTQYF; CDR3nt: TGTGCCAGCAGTTACAGGCCAAATGGGGATACGCAGTATTTT
v_gene: TRBV5-5; j_gene: TRBJ2-2; abundance: -; d_gene: -; CDR3aa: CASSRPQDQLGPGELFF; CDR3nt: TGTGCCAGCAGCCGACCCCAAGACCAACTGGGCCCCGGGGAGCTGTTTTTT
v_gene: TRBV6-2/TRBV6-3; j_gene: TRBJ1-1; abundance: -; d_gene: TRBD1; CDR3aa: CASSYESRDRGNTEAFF; CDR3nt: TGTGCCAGCAGTTACGAATCCCGGGACAGGGGGAACACTGAAGCTTTCTTT
v_gene: TRBV7-3; j_gene: TRBJ2-3; abundance: few; d_gene: TRBD2; CDR3aa: CASSLTSLGTSGGTDTQYF; CDR3nt: TGTGCCAGCAGCTTAACCAGCCTCGGGACTAGCGGGGGGACAGATACGCAGTATTTT
v_gene: TRBV7-3; j_gene: TRBJ2-3; abundance: many; d_gene: -; CDR3aa: CASSPGPATDTQYF; CDR3nt: TGTGCCAGCAGCCCCGGACCAGCCACAGATACGCAGTATTTT
v_gene: TRBV29-1; j_gene: TRBJ1-2; abundance: -; d_gene: -; CDR3aa: CSVERTVNYGYTF; CDR3nt: TGCAGCGTTGAACGGACAGTTAACTATGGCTACACCTTC
v_gene: TRBV4-2; j_gene: TRBJ1-6; abundance: many; d_gene: -; CDR3aa: CASSQEGQSPLHF; CDR3nt: TGTGCCAGCAGCCAAGAGGGCCAATCACCCCTCCACTTT
v_gene: TRBV20-1; j_gene: TRBJ1-2; abundance: -; d_gene: -; CDR3aa: CSARGARTYGYTF; CDR3nt: TGCAGTGCTCGGGGGGCAAGGACCTATGGCTACACCTTC
v_gene: TRBV6-5; j_gene: TRBJ2-1; abundance: many; d_gene: -; CDR3aa: CASTLGRGSYNEQFF; CDR3nt: TGTGCCAGCACCCTAGGTAGGGGCTCCTACAATGAGCAGTTCTTC
v_gene: TRBV5-1; j_gene: TRBJ2-2; abundance: many; d_gene: -; CDR3aa: CASSLLQQIGELFF; CDR3nt: TGCGCCAGCAGCTTGCTGCAGCAGATCGGGGAGCTGTTTTTT
v_gene: TRBV7-8; j_gene: TRBJ1-6; abundance: -; d_gene: TRBD1; CDR3aa: CASSSLTGTNSPLHF; CDR3nt: TGTGCCAGCAGCTCCCTGACAGGGACTAATTCACCCCTCCACTTT
v_gene: TRBV5-4; j_gene: TRBJ2-7; abundance: -; d_gene: -; CDR3aa: CAGYSYEQYF; CDR3nt: TGTGCCGGCTACTCCTACGAGCAGTACTTC
v_gene: TRBV7-6; j_gene: TRBJ2-1; abundance: few; d_gene: -; CDR3aa: CASSLVLTQGNEQFF; CDR3nt: TGTGCCAGCAGCTTGGTCTTGACCCAAGGGAATGAGCAGTTCTTC